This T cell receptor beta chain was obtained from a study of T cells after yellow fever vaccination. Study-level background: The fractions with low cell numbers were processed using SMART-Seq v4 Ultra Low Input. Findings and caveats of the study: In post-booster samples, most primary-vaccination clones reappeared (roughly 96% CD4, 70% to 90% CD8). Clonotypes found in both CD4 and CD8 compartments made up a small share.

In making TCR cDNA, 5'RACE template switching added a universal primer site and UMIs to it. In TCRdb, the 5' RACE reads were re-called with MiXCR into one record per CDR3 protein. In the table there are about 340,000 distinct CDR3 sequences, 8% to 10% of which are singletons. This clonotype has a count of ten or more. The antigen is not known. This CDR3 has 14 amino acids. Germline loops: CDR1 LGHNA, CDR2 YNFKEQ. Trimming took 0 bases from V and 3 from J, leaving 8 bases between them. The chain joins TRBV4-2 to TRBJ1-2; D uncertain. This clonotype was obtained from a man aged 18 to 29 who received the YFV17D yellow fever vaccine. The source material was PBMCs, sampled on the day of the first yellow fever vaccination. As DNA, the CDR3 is TGTGCCAGCAGCCAAGATCGCGGGGACTATGGCTACACCTTC. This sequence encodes CASSQDRGDYGYTF.